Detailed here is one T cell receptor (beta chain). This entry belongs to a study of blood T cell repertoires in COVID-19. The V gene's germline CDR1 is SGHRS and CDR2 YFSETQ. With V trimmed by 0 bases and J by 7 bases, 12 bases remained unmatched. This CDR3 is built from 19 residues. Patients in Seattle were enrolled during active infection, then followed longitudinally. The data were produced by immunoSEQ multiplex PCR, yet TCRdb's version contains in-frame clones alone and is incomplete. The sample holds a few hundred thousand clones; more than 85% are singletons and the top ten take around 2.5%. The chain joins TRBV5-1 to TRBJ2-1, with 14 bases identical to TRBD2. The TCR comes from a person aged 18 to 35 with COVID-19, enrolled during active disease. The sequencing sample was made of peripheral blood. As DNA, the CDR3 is TGCGCCAGCAGCTTGGAGAAAGGGACTAGCGGGGGCAACCTAAATGAGCAGTTCTTC. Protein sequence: CASSLEKGTSGGNLNEQFF.